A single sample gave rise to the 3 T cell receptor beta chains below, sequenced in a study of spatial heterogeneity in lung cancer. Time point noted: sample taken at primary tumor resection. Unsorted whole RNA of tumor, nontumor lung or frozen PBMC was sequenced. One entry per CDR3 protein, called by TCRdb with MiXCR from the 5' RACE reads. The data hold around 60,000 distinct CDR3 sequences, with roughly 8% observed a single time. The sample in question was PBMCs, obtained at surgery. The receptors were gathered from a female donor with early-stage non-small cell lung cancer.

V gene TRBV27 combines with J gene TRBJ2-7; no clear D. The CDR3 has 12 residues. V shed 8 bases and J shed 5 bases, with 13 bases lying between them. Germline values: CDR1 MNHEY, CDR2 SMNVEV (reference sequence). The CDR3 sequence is CASPVYLDEQYV. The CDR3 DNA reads TGTGCCAGCCCAGTTTATCTGGACGAGCAGTACGTC.

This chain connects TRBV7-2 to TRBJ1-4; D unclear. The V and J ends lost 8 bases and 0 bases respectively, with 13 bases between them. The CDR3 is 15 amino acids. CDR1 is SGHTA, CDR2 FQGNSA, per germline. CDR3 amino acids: CASSGPTTTNEKLFF. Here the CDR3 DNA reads TGTGCCAGCTCCGGACCGACTACAACTAATGAAAAACTGTTTTTT.

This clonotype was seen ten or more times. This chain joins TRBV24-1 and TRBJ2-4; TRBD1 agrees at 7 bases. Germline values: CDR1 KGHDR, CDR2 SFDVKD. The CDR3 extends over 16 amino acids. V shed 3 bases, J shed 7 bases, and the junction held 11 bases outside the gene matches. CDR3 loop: CATSDPQQGRTNIQYF. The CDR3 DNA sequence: TGTGCCACCAGTGATCCCCAACAGGGGCGGACGAACATTCAGTACTTC.